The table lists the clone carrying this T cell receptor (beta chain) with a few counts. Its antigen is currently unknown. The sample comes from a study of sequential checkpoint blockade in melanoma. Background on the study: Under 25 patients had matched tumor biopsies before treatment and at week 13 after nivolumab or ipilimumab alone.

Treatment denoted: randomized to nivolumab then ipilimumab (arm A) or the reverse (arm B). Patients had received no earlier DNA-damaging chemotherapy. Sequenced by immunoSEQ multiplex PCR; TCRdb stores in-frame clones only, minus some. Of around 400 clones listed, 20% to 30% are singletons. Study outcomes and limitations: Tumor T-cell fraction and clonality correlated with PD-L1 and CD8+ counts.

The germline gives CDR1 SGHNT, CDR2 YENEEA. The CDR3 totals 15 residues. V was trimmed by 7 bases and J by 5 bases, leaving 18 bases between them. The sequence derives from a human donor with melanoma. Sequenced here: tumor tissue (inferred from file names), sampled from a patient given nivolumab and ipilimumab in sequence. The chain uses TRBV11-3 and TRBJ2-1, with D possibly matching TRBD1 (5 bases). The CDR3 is CASTPGGPGHNEQFF. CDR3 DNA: TGTGCCAGCACCCCCGGCGGCCCAGGGCACAATGAGCAGTTCTTC.